What follows describes a single T cell receptor (beta chain). Antigen: not known. CDR1 is SGHVS, CDR2 FQNEAQ, per germline. The CDR3 is 14 amino acids. V lost 1 base to trimming and J lost 5 bases, with 11 bases between them. Clones were read by immunoSEQ multiplex PCR, and TCRdb kept only the in-frame ones, dropping some. The repertoire holds about 1.1 million clones, approximately 80% seen once, with about 0.89% in the top ten. This sample is drawn from a study of shared clonotypes between healthy human individuals. Points from the study as a whole: Only blood was sampled, and tissue TCR repertoires likely differ from blood ones.

The sequence derives from a man younger than 30 in good health. Some clones in this sample may be carry-over from other donors' samples. The genes are TRBV7-8 and TRBJ1-2; D call uncertain. What was sequenced was memory CD4+ T cells from PBMCs. Described subset: CD45RA-negative fraction. CDR3 sequence reads: CASSLGGLGYGYTF. DNA of the CDR3: TGTGCCAGCAGCTTAGGAGGGTTAGGGTATGGCTACACCTTC.